This T cell receptor (beta chain) was recorded in a study of T cell responses to AZD1222 COVID-19 vaccine. Study observations and caveats: In all cases, repertoires were sampled only after the peak T cell response. Spike-specific TCR repertoires showed rising breadth and depth after two AZD1222 doses. Only five to seven AZD1222 recipients tested seropositive at baseline. Reports say nearly half of spike-specific TCRs go after unmutated variant regions.

Notes on this clone: Antigen: not known.

The CDR3 length is 15 residues. V was pared by 8 bases and J by 0 bases, with 7 bases of the junction left unmatched. In germline, CDR1 is MDHEN, CDR2 SYDVKM. Sequencing was performed with immunoSEQ multiplex PCR; in TCRdb, only in-frame clones are kept and a portion is missing. The sample has roughly 120,000 clones, more than 70% seen once. This TCR was sampled from an adult who received the AZD1222 COVID-19 vaccine. The sequencing used peripheral blood, collected 28 days after the second AZD1222 dose. The rearrangement uses TRBV28 and TRBJ2-1; TRBD1 agrees at 7 bases. The CDR3 spells CASPGQPSSYNEQFF. Written as DNA, the CDR3 is TGTGCCAGCCCGGGACAGCCGAGCTCCTACAATGAGCAGTTCTTC. Supplemented by reference TRBV28 and TRBJ2-1, the full variable domain reads DVKVTQSSRYLVKRTGEKVFLECVQDMDHENMFWYRQDPGLGLRLIYFSYDVKMKEKGDIPEGYSVSREKKERFSLILESASTNQTSMYLCASPGQPSSYNEQFFGPGTRLTVL.